Listed below are T cell receptor beta chains from one sample, sequenced in a study of cytomegalovirus exposure and HLA in healthy donors. Sequencing was performed with immunoSEQ multiplex PCR; in TCRdb, only in-frame clones are kept and a portion is missing. The sample shows 150,000 to 180,000 clones, 79% of them seen only once. Sample: PBMCs. These receptors were taken from a man younger than 45 in good health and CMV-seropositive. The conserved cysteine and the conserved F or W are not part of the CDR3 here. Each record gives: J gene, V gene, CDR3 protein.

>TRBJ1-4|TRBV7-9
ASSSRDSDFSATNEKLF
>TRBJ1-1|TRBV5-4
ASSMDRRTEAF
>TRBJ1-5|TRBV30
AWSVRGNQPQH
>TRBJ2-5|TRBV11-3
ASSLGTSGGTMETQY
>TRBJ1-2|TRBV7-9
ASSLVGQEASRGGYT
>TRBJ1-4|TRBV27
ASSPTGTGIEKLF
>TRBJ1-2|TRBV18
ASSPDRGGYT
>TRBJ1-2|TRBV6-5
ASSETLTYGYT
>TRBJ2-5|TRBV6-1
ASSFGGETQY
>TRBJ1-2|TRBV5-4
ASSRGQANYGYT
>TRBJ2-1|TRBV19
ASSIDRGPTNEQF
>TRBJ1-3|TRBV19
ASSSGDGNTIY
>TRBJ1-5|TRBV9
ASSERGDSSMGGINQPQH
>TRBJ2-7|TRBV9
ASSEGQGAYEQY
>TRBJ2-3|TRBV5-8
ASRAVFQQY
>TRBJ2-4|TRBV30
AWSIASGKNIQY
>TRBJ2-3|TRBV29-1
SVNRDRGTDTQY
>TRBJ2-7|TRBV30
ARGTSHEQY
>TRBJ1-1|TRBV5-5
ASSSLLNTEAF
>TRBJ1-1|TRBV6-1
ASSEGQSLMGPAF
>TRBJ2-3|TRBV6-1
ASKASGGFSDTQY
>TRBJ2-7|TRBV29-1
TAVASGSNEQY
>TRBJ1-5|TRBV15
ATSRGGGNQPQH
>TRBJ2-1|TRBV19
ASSIGSGSSYNEQF
>TRBJ2-5|TRBV7-2
ASSFVSTDLRGQY
>TRBJ2-7|TRBV25-1
ASSSGLIYEQY
>TRBJ1-2|TRBV10-3
AISPRDGTGGGGYT
>TRBJ1-5|TRBV2
ASTPETGTQPQH
>TRBJ1-2|TRBV7-2
ASSFTGGSYGYT
>TRBJ2-2|TRBV29-1
SVGGTMNTGELF
>TRBJ1-3|TRBV29-1
SVEDLAGSNTIY
>TRBJ1-2|TRBV6-5
ASSYGVWGTAYGYT
>TRBJ2-3|TRBV13
ASSSGTAAFIDTQY
>TRBJ2-7|TRBV29-1
SAVDRNHYEQY
>TRBJ1-1|TRBV27
ASSLTGMNTEAF
>TRBJ1-5|TRBV15
ATSRGGAGNQPQH
>TRBJ2-7|TRBV10-3
AIGTESYEQY
>TRBJ2-1|TRBV19
ASSIRGRGYNEQF
>TRBJ1-3|TRBV4-3
ASSQGTVSGNTIY
>TRBJ2-1|TRBV6-5
ASTDIGSYNEQF
>TRBJ2-3|TRBV7-2
ASSYSGTDTQY
>TRBJ1-1|TRBV18
ASSPAQANTEAF
>TRBJ2-7|TRBV5-1
ASSLPSGSYEQY
>TRBJ2-1|TRBV6-1
ASDGTYNEQF
>TRBJ2-7|TRBV6-6
ATTLAGASYEQY
>TRBJ1-5|TRBV30
AWSVSGSNQPQH
>TRBJ1-1|TRBV27
ASSLLGTGYLNTEAF
>TRBJ2-1|TRBV27
ASSTDRGSSYNEQF
>TRBJ1-5|TRBV19
ASNNGQVNQPQH
>TRBJ1-2|TRBV9
ASSVDPGYYGYT